Below, one TCR beta chain is given with its context. Its antigen is undetermined. This specimen comes from a study of T cells after posttransplantation cyclophosphamide. The study, taken as a whole, reports: Skin or GI-infiltrating T cells shared few TRB sequences with blood. Later post-transplant blood repertoires were often dominated by donor CD8+ memory clones. After PTCy, TRB diversity resembled that of CNI/methotrexate controls.

Repertoires were generated with immunoSEQ multiplex PCR, while TCRdb's copy carries only in-frame clones and drops some. The table lists about 24,000 clones, roughly 88% of them singletons. Specimen: PBMCs. This receptor was obtained from a woman aged 60-75 years with a blood cancer, CMV-positive, and with a related stem cell donor.

For the CDR3, the DNA is TGTGCCAGCAGCCCGGGACAGCCTCAGAACACTGAAGCTTTCTTT. Protein product: CASSPGQPQNTEAFF. The chain employs TRBV9 and TRBJ1-1; TRBD1 aligns across 7 bases. Germline CDR1 SGDLS, CDR2 YYNGEE. The CDR3 loop spans 15 amino acids. Unmatched junction bases numbered 7, after V lost 4 bases and J lost 1 base.